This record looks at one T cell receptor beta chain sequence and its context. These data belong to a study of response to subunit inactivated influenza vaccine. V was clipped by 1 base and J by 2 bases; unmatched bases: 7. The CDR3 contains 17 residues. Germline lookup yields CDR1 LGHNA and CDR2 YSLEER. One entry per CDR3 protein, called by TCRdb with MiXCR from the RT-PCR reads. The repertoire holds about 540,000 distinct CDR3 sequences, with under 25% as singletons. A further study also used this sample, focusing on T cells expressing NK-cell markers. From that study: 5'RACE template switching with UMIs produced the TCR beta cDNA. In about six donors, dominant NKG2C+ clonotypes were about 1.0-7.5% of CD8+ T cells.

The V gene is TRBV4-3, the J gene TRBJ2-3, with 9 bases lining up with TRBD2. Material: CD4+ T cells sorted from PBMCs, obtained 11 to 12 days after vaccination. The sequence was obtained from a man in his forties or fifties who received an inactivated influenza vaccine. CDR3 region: CASSQAPLAGNTDTQYF. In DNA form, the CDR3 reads TGCGCCAGCAGCCAAGCCCCGCTAGCGGGGAACACAGATACGCAGTATTTT.